This T cell receptor beta chain was found in a study of control samples from healthy donors and cancer patients. CDR3 length equals 14 residues. With 0 bases removed from V and 6 bases from J, the gap between germline ends came to 9 bases. Germline CDR1 and CDR2: PRHDT and FYEKMQ (reference sequence). Data came from immunoSEQ multiplex PCR; TCRdb stores just in-frame clones and leaves some out. The repertoire holds roughly 90,000 clones, with approximately 82% as singletons. This receptor was identified in a woman aged 55-69 years in good health. The sequencing sample was made of blood. This sequence joins TRBV13 and TRBJ1-5, with D hard to call. The CDR3 protein is CASSLGGSSQPQHF. The DNA of the CDR3 is TGTGCCAGCAGCTTAGGAGGGTCCAGTCAGCCCCAGCATTTT.